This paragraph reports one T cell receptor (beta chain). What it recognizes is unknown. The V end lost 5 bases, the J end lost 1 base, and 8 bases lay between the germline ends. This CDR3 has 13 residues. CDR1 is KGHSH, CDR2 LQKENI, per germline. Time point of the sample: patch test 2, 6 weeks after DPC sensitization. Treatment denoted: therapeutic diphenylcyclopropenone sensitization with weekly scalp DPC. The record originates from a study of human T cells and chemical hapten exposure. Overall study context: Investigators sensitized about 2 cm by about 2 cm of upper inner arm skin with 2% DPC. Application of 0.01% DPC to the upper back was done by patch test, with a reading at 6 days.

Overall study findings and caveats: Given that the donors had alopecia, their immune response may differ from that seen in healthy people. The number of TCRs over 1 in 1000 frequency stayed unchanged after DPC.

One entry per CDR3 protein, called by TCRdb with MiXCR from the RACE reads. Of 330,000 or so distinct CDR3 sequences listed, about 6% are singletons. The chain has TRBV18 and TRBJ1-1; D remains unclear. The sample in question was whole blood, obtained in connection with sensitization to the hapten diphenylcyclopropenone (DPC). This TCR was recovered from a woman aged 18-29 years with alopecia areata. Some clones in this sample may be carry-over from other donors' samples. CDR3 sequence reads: CASSNSENTEAFF. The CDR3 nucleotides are TGTGCCAGCTCAAATTCCGAGAACACTGAAGCTTTCTTT. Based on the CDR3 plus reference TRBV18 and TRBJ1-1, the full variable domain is NAGVMQNPRHLVRRRGQEARLRCSPMKGHSHVYWYRQLPEEGLKFMVYLQKENIIDESGMPKERFSAEFPKEGPSILRIQQVVRGDSAAYFCASSNSENTEAFFGQGTRLTVV.